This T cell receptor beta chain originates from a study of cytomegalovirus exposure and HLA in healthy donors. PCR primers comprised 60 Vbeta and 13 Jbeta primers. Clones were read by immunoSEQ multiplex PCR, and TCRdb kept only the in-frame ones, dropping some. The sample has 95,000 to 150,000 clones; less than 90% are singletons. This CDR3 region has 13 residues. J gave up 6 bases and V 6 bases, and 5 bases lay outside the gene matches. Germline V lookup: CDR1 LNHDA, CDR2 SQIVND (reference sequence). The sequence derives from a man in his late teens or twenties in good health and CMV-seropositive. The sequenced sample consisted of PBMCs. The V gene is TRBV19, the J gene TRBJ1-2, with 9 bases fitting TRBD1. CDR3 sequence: CASRSWTGDGYTF. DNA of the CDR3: TGTGCCAGTAGATCTTGGACAGGGGATGGCTACACCTTC.